A selection of T cell receptor beta chains follows, all from one sample in a study of blood T cells in healthy people across ages. TCRdb redid the calling of the 5' RACE reads with MiXCR, one entry per CDR3 protein. The table lists 650,000 to 800,000 distinct CDR3 sequences, under 45% of them singletons. Sequencing was performed on blood. All receptors come from a man aged 55 to 69 in good health. The CDR3 runs from the conserved cysteine through the conserved F or W. A D gene is named only where the DNA matches it firmly. The size of a clone is reported for some rows only, either as once, few or many, or as a class for expanded clones.

>-|TRBD1|TRBJ1-6|TRBV25-1
CASTRDRYSPLHF
TGTGCCAGCACAAGGGACAGGTATTCACCCCTCCACTTT
>-|-|TRBJ2-7|TRBV2
CASTERQRARYEQYF
TGTGCCAGCACCGAGAGGCAGCGCGCGCGCTACGAGCAGTACTTC
>-|TRBD1|TRBJ2-7|TRBV6-2/TRBV6-3
CASSDRGLGAYEQYF
TGTGCCAGCTCTGACAGGGGGCTTGGGGCCTACGAGCAGTACTTC
>few|-|TRBJ2-5|TRBV6-2/TRBV6-3
CASSYTTTTPIRETQYF
TGTGCCAGCAGTTACACGACAACGACACCGATCAGGGAGACCCAGTACTTC
>few|TRBD1|TRBJ1-5|TRBV20-1
CSAPDRGLGQPQHF
TGCAGTGCTCCGGACAGGGGGCTCGGGCAGCCCCAGCATTTT
>few|-|TRBJ2-5|TRBV29-1
CSVEWGGGRETQYF
TGCAGCGTTGAATGGGGGGGCGGTAGGGAGACCCAGTACTTC
>many|TRBD2|TRBJ2-7|TRBV7-7
CASSLAGGGNYEQYF
TGTGCTAGCAGCTTAGCGGGCGGGGGGAACTACGAGCAGTACTTC
>few|-|TRBJ1-5|TRBV20-1
CSARDHRDGSNQPQHF
TGCAGTGCTAGGGATCACCGGGACGGGAGCAATCAGCCCCAGCATTTT
>-|-|TRBJ2-7|TRBV6-2/TRBV6-3
CASSYSTGFERGVYEQYF
TGTGCCAGCAGTTACTCGACAGGGTTCGAAAGGGGGGTCTACGAGCAGTACTTC
>-|TRBD1|TRBJ1-1|TRBV10-3
CAIRGTGVNTEAFF
TGTGCCATCAGGGGGACAGGGGTGAACACTGAAGCTTTCTTT
>few|-|TRBJ2-7|TRBV10-3
CAISVQGYEQYF
TGTGCCATCAGTGTCCAGGGCTACGAGCAGTACTTC
>-|-|TRBJ2-7|TRBV6-2/TRBV6-3
CASSYLEGSHEQYF
TGTGCCAGCAGTTACCTCGAGGGGTCCCACGAGCAGTACTTC
>few|-|TRBJ1-5|TRBV6-6
CASSVTDNQPQHF
TGTGCCAGCAGTGTGACAGATAATCAGCCCCAGCATTTT
>few|TRBD1|TRBJ2-7|TRBV20-1
CSASFGQGIRKQYF
TGCAGTGCTAGCTTTGGACAGGGGATTCGTAAGCAGTACTTC
>-|-|TRBJ2-2|TRBV12-3/TRBV12-4
CANSPGFGELFF
TGCGCCAACAGTCCAGGGTTCGGGGAGCTGTTTTTT
>-|-|TRBJ2-3|TRBV12-3/TRBV12-4
CASSFGGRADMQYF
TGTGCCAGCAGTTTTGGTGGGAGAGCAGATATGCAGTATTTT
>-|TRBD1|TRBJ2-7|TRBV20-1
CSAKRGTASYEQYF
TGCAGTGCTAAAAGGGGGACAGCATCCTACGAGCAGTACTTC
>many|-|TRBJ2-7|TRBV6-2/TRBV6-3
CAIPRQHSYEQYF
TGTGCCATACCGCGGCAGCACTCCTACGAGCAGTACTTC
>-|TRBD1|TRBJ2-1|TRBV14
CASSQLDRDFNEQFF
TGTGCCAGCAGCCAATTGGACAGGGACTTTAATGAGCAGTTCTTC
>-|-|TRBJ2-1|TRBV7-3
CASSPMGGNEQFF
TGTGCCAGCAGCCCAATGGGGGGCAATGAGCAGTTCTTC
>-|-|TRBJ1-2|TRBV7-3
CASSPGPTENYGYTF
TGTGCCAGCAGCCCCGGACCGACTGAAAACTATGGCTACACCTTC
>once|-|TRBJ1-1|TRBV6-5
CASRLGRSLDEAFF
TGTGCCAGCCGGTTGGGCAGGTCTTTGGATGAAGCTTTCTTT
>-|-|TRBJ1-5|TRBV20-1
CSARVLDLVNQPQHF
TGCAGTGCTAGGGTCCTTGATCTCGTCAATCAGCCCCAGCATTTT
>many|-|TRBJ2-7|TRBV6-6
CASMGSYEQYF
TGTGCCAGCATGGGCTCCTACGAGCAGTACTTC
>-|-|TRBJ2-7|TRBV5-6
CAGSPGHCEQYF
TGTGCCGGCAGCCCCGGTCACTGCGAGCAGTACTTC
>-|-|TRBJ2-6|TRBV6-5
CASSYSTGQGYGANVLTF
TGTGCCAGCAGTTACTCAACAGGTCAGGGGTACGGGGCCAACGTCCTGACTTTC
>many|TRBD2|TRBJ2-7|TRBV20-1
CSARVVEGAGGPRYEQYF
TGCAGTGCTAGAGTAGTGGAAGGGGCGGGAGGGCCGCGATACGAGCAGTACTTC
>-|-|TRBJ2-3|TRBV12-3/TRBV12-4
CVSSFRAGTDTQYF
TGTGTCAGCAGTTTTAGGGCGGGCACAGATACGCAGTATTTT
>-|TRBD2|TRBJ2-5|TRBV10-2
CASRVAGASYQETQYF
TGCGCCAGCAGAGTAGCGGGGGCCTCGTACCAAGAGACCCAGTACTTC
>few|-|TRBJ2-6|TRBV12-3/TRBV12-4
CASSETSGANVLTF
TGTGCCAGCTCTGAAACCTCTGGGGCCAACGTCCTGACTTTC
>-|-|TRBJ1-5|TRBV29-1
CSVGGTGPNQPQHF
TGCAGCGTGGGCGGGACTGGGCCCAATCAGCCCCAGCATTTT
>-|TRBD2|TRBJ2-4|TRBV20-1
CSAETSGGALAKNIQYF
TGCAGTGCTGAGACTAGCGGGGGAGCCTTAGCCAAAAACATTCAGTACTTC
>few|-|TRBJ1-2|TRBV19
CASSATTGYTGYTF
TGTGCCAGTAGTGCCACAACAGGGTACACTGGCTACACCTTC
>-|TRBD1|TRBJ2-7|TRBV7-2
CASQGVKEGQGGDEQYF
TGTGCCAGCCAAGGAGTTAAGGAAGGACAGGGAGGCGACGAGCAGTACTTC
>-|TRBD1|TRBJ2-3|TRBV20-1
CSASAGGLTQYF
TGCAGTGCTAGTGCAGGGGGTCTTACGCAGTATTTT
>-|-|TRBJ1-4|TRBV4-3
CASSQDLIGPNEKLFF
TGCGCCAGCAGCCAAGATCTAATAGGGCCTAATGAAAAACTGTTTTTT
>few|-|TRBJ1-6|TRBV7-9
CASSLERENSPLHF
TGTGCCAGCAGCTTAGAGCGGGAGAATTCACCCCTCCACTTT
>few|TRBD1|TRBJ1-6|TRBV18
CASSPQGANSPLHF
TGTGCCAGCTCACCACAGGGGGCGAATTCACCCCTCCACTTT
>-|-|TRBJ1-6|TRBV7-9
CASSPRDGYNSPLHF
TGTGCCAGCAGCCCCCGGGACGGGTATAATTCACCCCTCCACTTT
>once|-|TRBJ2-7|TRBV24-1
CATSDFGTPQEIQYF
TGTGCCACCAGTGATTTCGGGACACCCCAAGAGATCCAGTACTTC
>once|TRBD2|TRBJ2-3|TRBV7-9
CASSSSSGGATDTQYF
TGTGCCAGCAGCTCAAGTAGCGGGGGGGCAACAGATACGCAGTATTTT
>-|TRBD1|TRBJ1-2|TRBV27
CASSRTGGGYTF
TGTGCCAGCAGTCGGACAGGGGGTGGCTACACCTTC
>-|-|TRBJ2-7|TRBV13
CASSKVGEQYF
TGTGCCAGCAGCAAGGTCGGCGAGCAGTACTTC
>-|TRBD2|TRBJ2-1|TRBV5-1
CASSLASGRGNEQFF
TGCGCCAGCAGCTTGGCTAGCGGGAGGGGCAATGAGCAGTTCTTC
>few|-|TRBJ2-7|TRBV10-3
CAITITGTYEQYF
TGTGCCATCACTATCACAGGGACCTACGAGCAGTACTTC
>-|-|TRBJ2-1|TRBV7-2
CASGGQSYNEQFF
TGTGCCAGCGGAGGGCAATCCTACAATGAGCAGTTCTTC
>-|-|TRBJ2-6|TRBV11-2
CASSLGKDSAFGGANVLTF
TGTGCCAGCAGCTTGGGAAAAGACAGTGCCTTCGGTGGGGCCAACGTCCTGACTTTC
>-|-|TRBJ1-1|TRBV12-3/TRBV12-4
CASTTGIVEAFF
TGTGCCAGCACCACGGGGATTGTTGAAGCTTTCTTT
>few|-|TRBJ2-7|TRBV7-2
CASSSDSREQYF
TGTGCCAGCAGCTCGGACTCTCGCGAGCAGTACTTC
>few|TRBD2|TRBJ2-7|TRBV6-5
CASSYSIQRGKYEQYF
TGTGCCAGCAGTTACTCGATTCAGCGGGGTAAATACGAGCAGTACTTC
>-|TRBD1|TRBJ2-7|TRBV12-3/TRBV12-4
CASSLGQGIHEQYF
TGTGCCAGCAGTTTAGGACAGGGTATCCACGAGCAGTACTTC
>few|TRBD1|TRBJ2-1|TRBV9
CASSVQGAGNEQFF
TGTGCCAGCAGCGTACAGGGGGCGGGTAATGAGCAGTTCTTC
>-|-|TRBJ1-2|TRBV6-2/TRBV6-3
CASSYSTRYNYGYTF
TGTGCCAGCAGTTACTCGACCAGATACAACTATGGCTACACCTTC
>-|-|TRBJ2-4|TRBV2
CASSDKKAKNIQYF
TGTGCCAGCAGTGATAAGAAGGCTAAAAACATTCAGTACTTC
>few|-|TRBJ2-5|TRBV5-1
CASRWGLETQYF
TGCGCCAGCAGGTGGGGGTTGGAGACCCAGTACTTC
>-|-|TRBJ2-6|TRBV7-9
CASSLMGLADDVLTF
TGTGCCAGCAGCTTAATGGGTCTAGCCGACGACGTCCTGACTTTC
>-|-|TRBJ2-5|TRBV18
CASSRGQLPETQYF
TGTGCCAGCTCACGGGGCCAGCTCCCAGAGACCCAGTACTTC
>many|TRBD1|TRBJ1-6|TRBV7-2
CASSNGAGGTYNSPLHF
TGTGCCAGCAGCAACGGGGCAGGGGGAACCTATAATTCACCCCTCCACTTT
>-|-|TRBJ2-2|TRBV12-3/TRBV12-4
CVSTLGRTTGELFF
TGTGTCAGCACCCTGGGACGAACCACCGGGGAGCTGTTTTTT
>few|-|TRBJ2-3|TRBV4-3
CASSRARGREDTQYF
TGCGCCAGCAGCCGCGCGCGGGGAAGGGAGGATACGCAGTATTTT